This TCR beta chain emerged from a study of T cell responses to AZD1222 COVID-19 vaccine (dated by TCRdb to the early 2020s). For the study in its entirety: AZD1222 recipients whose second dose came at about 4 weeks and those whose second dose came at about 12 weeks were combined into one group, since spike-specific TCR depth and breadth did not differ between the two schedules. A total of around 240 trial participants underwent TCR sequencing, of whom under 220 had received two doses of AZD1222 and some 25 had received two doses of the MenACWY control vaccine. Trial participants were enrolled by age into subgroups of 18-55, 56-69 and 70-plus years, and about 150, 27 and 61 TCR-sequenced participants, respectively, were included in these subgroups. What the study reported, not specific to this receptor: The 56-69-year group was small, and its depth increase did not reach significance, likely because of low power. Conclusions about previously exposed vaccinees were limited because only a handful of AZD1222 recipients were SARS-CoV-2 seropositive at baseline. After two AZD1222 doses, spike-specific TCR breadth and depth were significantly higher than at day 0 and than in MenACWY recipients. Participants were mostly white British and included more females than males, and it was suggested by the authors that clonal diversity may have been underestimated. CD4 TCRs associated with the vaccine covered the entire spike protein, and the dominant responses were in regions 160-218 and 743-854. Because no day 14 peak-response samples were available, repertoires were characterized only after the peak T cell response. Epitopes outside the regions mutated in the B.1.351 and B.1.1.7 variants were reportedly recognized by nearly half of the unique spike-specific TCRs.

The cysteine opens and the phenylalanine closes a CDR3 of 15 amino acids. Of the read, only the CDR3 DNA is kept; its 45 bases are in frame from base 1. Sequences PRHDT (CDR1) and FYEKMQ (CDR2) are obtained from the germline V gene (reference sequence). Germline trimming amounts to 5 bases on V and 5 bases on J, with 5 as the count of junction bases outside the gene matches. Points on this clone: Which antigen it targets is not known. Qualities for individual bases were not recorded, and no much larger clone is one base off.

Per the publication, the time point label means: baseline before first vaccination. Samples from vaccinated people were obtained from the UK trials COV001 and COV002, which included a single-blind randomized controlled phase 2/3 trial of AZD1222 (ChAdOx1 nCoV-19) in healthy adults. For TCRbeta chain sequencing, PBMC samples were collected from trial participants at day 0 and at day 28 after the second dose. The CDR3 regions of human TCRbeta chains were analyzed by immunosequencing. In the authors' own workflow: Repertoire TCRs were matched against a reference library of SARS-CoV-2-specific TCRs generated with the MIRA antigen-specificity platform. Breadth meant the fraction of unique TCRs that were SARS-CoV-2-associated, whereas depth meant the fraction of total T cells that were SARS-CoV-2-associated. Each spike-specific TCR was assigned to its reactive spike region and to a CD4 or CD8 class using the MIRA data. Log10-transformed breadth and depth values were compared by one-way ANOVA with Sidak's multiple comparisons tests. Entries here come from immuneACCESS through TCRdb and include only in-frame sequences with V and J called. Some clones fail to appear in such tables; in the studies checked, an unresolved V gene covers under half of the shortfall, and the cause of the remainder is unknown. V and J calls and clone size are those listed in that table; D and trimming were worked out from the DNA. This sample gives around 94,000 clones in total; more than 70% of them show up just once. The ten largest clones add up to over 15% of the sample.

The sequence was obtained from an adult in good health. The sequencing here drew on peripheral blood, taken on day 0 of AZD1222 vaccination. The receptor chain draws on TRBV13 and TRBJ2-2, with TRBD2 matching 10 junction bases. The CDR3 in this case is CASSAGLASTGELFF. The DNA sequence reads TGTGCCAGCAGCGCGGGACTAGCGTCGACCGGGGAGCTGTTTTTT.